This T cell receptor beta chain was sequenced for a study of cytomegalovirus exposure and HLA in healthy donors. The CDR3 spans 14 residues. CDR1 and CDR2 (germline): SNHLY, FYNNEI. Trimming took off 5 bases at V and 1 base at J, with 11 bases between the two ends. Primers: 60 Vbeta forward and 13 Jbeta reverse. Sequenced by immunoSEQ multiplex PCR; TCRdb stores in-frame clones only, minus some. The repertoire consists of about 120,000 clones, with over 60% occurring once and the leading ten covering 4.2%. The sequence derives from a male donor in good health and CMV-seropositive. Sequenced input: PBMCs. The chain combines TRBV2 with TRBJ2-5, with D maybe TRBD1 (6 bases). The CDR3 is CASSKQGTQETQYF. The DNA of the CDR3 is TGTGCCAGCAGTAAACAGGGTACCCAAGAGACCCAGTACTTC. The complete variable domain, with remaining parts taken from reference TRBV2 and TRBJ2-5, reads EPEVTQTPSHQVTQMGQEVILRCVPISNHLYFYWYRQILGQKVEFLVSFYNNEISEKSEIFDDQFSVERPDGSNFTLKIRSTKLEDSAMYFCASSKQGTQETQYFGPGTRLLVL.